The entry below describes one T cell receptor (beta chain). Its specificity is unknown. Definition of naive CD8+ T cells rested on a CD45RO-CCR7+CD27+CD95- profile. UMI-labeled TRB cDNA libraries were prepared by 5' RACE. TCRdb reanalyzed the 5' RACE reads, giving one entry per CDR3 protein sequence and no DNA. This sample lists over 100,000 distinct CDR3 sequences; its ten largest clones have 0.25% to 0.35%. The data stem from a study of CXCR3-negative and CXCR3-positive naive CD8 T cells. Findings and limits, study-wide: Naive CXCR3-positive cells had TRB CDR3s more hydrophobic than those of CXCR3-negative naive cells.

The germline CDR1 and CDR2 sequences are LNHDA and SQIVND (reference sequence). This CDR3 is built from 14 residues. This receptor was obtained from a human donor in good health. Some clones in this sample may be carry-over from other donors' samples. The sequencing input was naive CXCR3- CD8+ T cells from blood. Subset indicated: CD45RO-CCR7+CD27+CD95- naive CD8+ T cells lacking CXCR3 (TNR3-). V usage is TRBV19 and J usage is TRBJ1-5; TCRdb reports TRBD1, a call that lacks DNA to check it against. The CDR3 spells CASSPGQGGQPQHF.